This T cell receptor beta chain was retrieved from a study of blood T cell repertoires in COVID-19. Looking at the study overall: COVID-19 samples, acute and convalescent, were from the United States, Italy and Spain. T cells, B-cell-depleted T cells, or PBMCs provided the cDNA or gDNA that served as material.

In the original analysis: Reference gene primer amplification gave nucleated cell count estimates. Data came from immunoSEQ multiplex PCR; TCRdb stores just in-frame clones and leaves some out. V and J calls and clone size are as listed in that table; D and trimming were resolved from the DNA. Among 200,000 to 250,000 clones, about nine tenths were seen once, and the ten largest hold 6.2%. The TCR was taken from a man aged 55 to 70 with acute or convalescent COVID-19. Sequenced input: peripheral blood.

CDR3 residues: CASSVRRVTDTQYF. As DNA, the CDR3 is TGTGCCAGCAGCGTCCGGCGGGTGACAGATACGCAGTATTTT. The chain links TRBV9 to TRBJ2-3, with a possible D match to TRBD2 (5 bases). The germline gives CDR1 SGDLS, CDR2 YYNGEE. This CDR3 spans 14 amino acids. Trimming pared 2 bases from V and 3 bases from J, leaving 10 bases between.